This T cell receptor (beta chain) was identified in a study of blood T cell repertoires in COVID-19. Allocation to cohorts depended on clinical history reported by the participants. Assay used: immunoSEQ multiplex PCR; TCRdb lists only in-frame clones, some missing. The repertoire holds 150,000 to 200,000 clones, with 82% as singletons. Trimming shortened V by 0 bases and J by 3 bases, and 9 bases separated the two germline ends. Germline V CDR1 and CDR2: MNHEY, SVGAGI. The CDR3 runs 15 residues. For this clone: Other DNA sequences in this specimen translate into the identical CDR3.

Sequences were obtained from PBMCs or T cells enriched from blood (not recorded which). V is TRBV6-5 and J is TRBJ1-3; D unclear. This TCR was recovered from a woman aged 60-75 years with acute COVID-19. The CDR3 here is CASSYSRGHGNTIYF. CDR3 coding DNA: TGTGCCAGCAGTTACTCCCGGGGTCATGGAAACACCATATATTTT.